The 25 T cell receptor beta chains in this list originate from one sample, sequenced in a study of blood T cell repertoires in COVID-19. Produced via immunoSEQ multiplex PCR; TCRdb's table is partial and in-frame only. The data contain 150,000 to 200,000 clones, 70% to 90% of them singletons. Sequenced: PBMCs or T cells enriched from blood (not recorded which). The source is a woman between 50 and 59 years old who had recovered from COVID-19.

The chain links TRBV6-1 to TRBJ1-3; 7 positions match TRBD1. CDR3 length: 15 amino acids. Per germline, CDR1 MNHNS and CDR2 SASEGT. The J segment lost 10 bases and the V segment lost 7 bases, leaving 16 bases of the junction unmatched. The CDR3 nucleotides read TGTGCCAGCACCAAGACAGGGCAAACCAGGTTGACCATATATTTT. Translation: CASTKTGQTRLTIYF.

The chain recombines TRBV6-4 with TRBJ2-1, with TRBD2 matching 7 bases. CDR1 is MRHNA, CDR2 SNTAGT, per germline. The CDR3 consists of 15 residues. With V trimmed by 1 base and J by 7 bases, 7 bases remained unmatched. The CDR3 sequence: CASSDFAGVRNEQFF. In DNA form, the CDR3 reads TGTGCCAGCAGTGACTTTGCGGGGGTGAGGAATGAGCAGTTCTTC.

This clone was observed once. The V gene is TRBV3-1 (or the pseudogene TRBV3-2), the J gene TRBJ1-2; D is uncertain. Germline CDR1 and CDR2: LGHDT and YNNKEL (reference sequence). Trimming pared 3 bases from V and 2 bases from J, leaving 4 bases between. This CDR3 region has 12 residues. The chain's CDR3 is CASSQTNYGYTF. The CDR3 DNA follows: TGTGCCAGCAGCCAGACAAACTATGGCTACACCTTC.

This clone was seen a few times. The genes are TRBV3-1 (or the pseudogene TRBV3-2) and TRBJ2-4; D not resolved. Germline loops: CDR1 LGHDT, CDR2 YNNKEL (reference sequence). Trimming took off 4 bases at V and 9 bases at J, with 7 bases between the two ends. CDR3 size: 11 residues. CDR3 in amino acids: CASSRGSIQYF. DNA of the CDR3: TGTGCCAGCAGCCGTGGCTCCATTCAGTACTTC.

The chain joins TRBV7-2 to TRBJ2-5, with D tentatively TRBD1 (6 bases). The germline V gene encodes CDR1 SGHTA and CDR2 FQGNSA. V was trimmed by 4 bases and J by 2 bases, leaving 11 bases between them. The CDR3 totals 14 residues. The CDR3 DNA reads TGTGCCAGCAGCTCAAACAGGGCACAAGAGACCCAGTACTTC. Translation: CASSSNRAQETQYF.

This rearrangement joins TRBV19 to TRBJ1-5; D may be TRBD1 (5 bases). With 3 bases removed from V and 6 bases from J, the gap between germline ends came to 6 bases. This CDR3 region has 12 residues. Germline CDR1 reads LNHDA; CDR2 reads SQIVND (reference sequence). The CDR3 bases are TGTGCCAGTAGTATTCAGGGTCAGCCCCAGCATTTT. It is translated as CASSIQGQPQHF.

CDR3 amino acids: CASSVSGGSTDTQYF. In nucleotides, the CDR3 is TGTGCCAGCAGCGTTAGCGGGGGCAGCACAGATACGCAGTATTTT. The chain joins TRBV9 to TRBJ2-3; 9 nucleotides line up with TRBD2. The CDR3 loop spans 15 amino acids. J was trimmed by 0 bases and V by 2 bases; bases with no gene match: 1. Germline-derived CDR1 and CDR2 are SGDLS and YYNGEE. The entire variable domain, with the rest obtained from reference TRBV9 and TRBJ2-3, is as follows: DSGVTQTPKHLITATGQRVTLRCSPRSGDLSVYWYQQSLDQGLQFLIQYYNGEERAKGNILERFSAQQFPDLHSELNLSSLELGDSALYFCASSVSGGSTDTQYFGPGTRLTVL.

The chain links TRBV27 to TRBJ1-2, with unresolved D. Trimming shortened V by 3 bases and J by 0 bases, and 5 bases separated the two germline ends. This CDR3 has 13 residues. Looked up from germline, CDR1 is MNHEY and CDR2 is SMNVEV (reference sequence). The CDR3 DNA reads TGTGCCAGCAGTTTCACAGCTAACTATGGCTACACCTTC. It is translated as CASSFTANYGYTF.

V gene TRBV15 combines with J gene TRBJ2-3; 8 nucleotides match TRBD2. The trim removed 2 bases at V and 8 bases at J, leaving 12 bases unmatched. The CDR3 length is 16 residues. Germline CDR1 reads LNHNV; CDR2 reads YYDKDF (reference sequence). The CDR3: CATSRSRLANGGTQYF. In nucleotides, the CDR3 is TGTGCCACCAGCAGATCCCGACTAGCGAATGGAGGTACGCAGTATTTT.

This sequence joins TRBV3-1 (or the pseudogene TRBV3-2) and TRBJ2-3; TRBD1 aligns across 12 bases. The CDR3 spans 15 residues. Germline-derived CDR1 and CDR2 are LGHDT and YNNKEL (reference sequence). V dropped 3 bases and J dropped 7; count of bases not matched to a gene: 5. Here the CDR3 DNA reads TGTGCCAGCAGCCAGGCGGGACAGGGGGCAAATACGCAGTATTTT. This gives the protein CASSQAGQGANTQYF.

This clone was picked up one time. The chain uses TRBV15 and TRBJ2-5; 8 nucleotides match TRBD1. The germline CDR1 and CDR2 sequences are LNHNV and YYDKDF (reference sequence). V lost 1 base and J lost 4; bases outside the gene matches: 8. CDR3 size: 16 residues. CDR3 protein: CATSRGFGTGSETQYF. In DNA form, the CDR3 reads TGTGCCACCAGCAGAGGCTTCGGGACAGGCTCAGAGACCCAGTACTTC.

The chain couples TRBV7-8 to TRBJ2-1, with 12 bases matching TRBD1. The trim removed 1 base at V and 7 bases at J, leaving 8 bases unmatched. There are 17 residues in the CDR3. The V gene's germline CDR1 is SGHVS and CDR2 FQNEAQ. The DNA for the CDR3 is TGTGCCAGCAGCTTAGTTGGGACAGGGGGCTTCAGGAATGAGCAGTTCTTC. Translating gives CASSLVGTGGFRNEQFF.

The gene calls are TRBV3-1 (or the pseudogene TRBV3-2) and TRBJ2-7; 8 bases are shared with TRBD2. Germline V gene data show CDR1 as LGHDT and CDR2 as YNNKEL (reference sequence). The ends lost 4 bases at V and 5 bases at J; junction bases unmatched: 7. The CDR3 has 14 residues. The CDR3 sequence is CASSPTSGRNEQYF. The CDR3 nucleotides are TGTGCCAGCAGCCCAACTAGCGGCCGGAACGAGCAGTACTTC.

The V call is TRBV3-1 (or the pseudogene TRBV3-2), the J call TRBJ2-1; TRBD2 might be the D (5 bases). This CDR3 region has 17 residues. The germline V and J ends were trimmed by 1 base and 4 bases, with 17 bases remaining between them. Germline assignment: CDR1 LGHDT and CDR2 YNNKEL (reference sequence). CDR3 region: CASSQVRTPRHYNEQFF. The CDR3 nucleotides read TGTGCCAGCAGCCAAGTCAGGACTCCTAGGCATTACAATGAGCAGTTCTTC.

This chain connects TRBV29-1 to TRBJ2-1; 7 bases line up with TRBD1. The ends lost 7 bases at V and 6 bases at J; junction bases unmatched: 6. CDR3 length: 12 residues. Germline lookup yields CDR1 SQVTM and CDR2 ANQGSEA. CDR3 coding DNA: TGCAGCGCAGACGGGACAGCCAATGAGCAGTTCTTC. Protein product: CSADGTANEQFF.

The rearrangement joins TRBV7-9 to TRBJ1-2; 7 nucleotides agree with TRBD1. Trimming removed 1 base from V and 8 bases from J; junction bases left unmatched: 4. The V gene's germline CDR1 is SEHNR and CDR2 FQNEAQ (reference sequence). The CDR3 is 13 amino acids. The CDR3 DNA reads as TGTGCCAGCAGCTTAGATTACAGGGGCGGCTACACCTTC. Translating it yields CASSLDYRGGYTF.

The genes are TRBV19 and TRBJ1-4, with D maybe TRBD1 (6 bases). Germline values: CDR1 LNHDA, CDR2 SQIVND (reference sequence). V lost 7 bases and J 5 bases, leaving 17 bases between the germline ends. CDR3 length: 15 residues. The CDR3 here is CASKGQPLANEKLFF. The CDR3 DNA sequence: TGTGCCAGTAAAGGACAGCCTTTAGCGAATGAAAAACTGTTTTTT.

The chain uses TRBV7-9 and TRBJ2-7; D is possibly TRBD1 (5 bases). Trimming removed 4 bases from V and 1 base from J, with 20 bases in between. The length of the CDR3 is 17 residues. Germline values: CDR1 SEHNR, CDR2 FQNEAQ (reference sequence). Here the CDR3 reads CASSSGALAGPSYEQYF. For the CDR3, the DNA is TGTGCCAGCAGCTCTGGGGCTTTAGCAGGGCCATCCTACGAGCAGTACTTC.

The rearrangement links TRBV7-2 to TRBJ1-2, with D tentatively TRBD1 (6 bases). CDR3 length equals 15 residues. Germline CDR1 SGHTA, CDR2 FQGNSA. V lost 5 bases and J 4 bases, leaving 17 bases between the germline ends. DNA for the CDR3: TGTGCCAGCAGCCTCCAGGGAGGGGGGGGCTATGGCTACACCTTC. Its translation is CASSLQGGGGYGYTF.

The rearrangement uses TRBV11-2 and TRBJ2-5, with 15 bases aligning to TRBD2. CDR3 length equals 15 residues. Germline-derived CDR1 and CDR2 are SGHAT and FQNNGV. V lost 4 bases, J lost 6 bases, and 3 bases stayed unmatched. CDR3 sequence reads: CASSSGTSGGQTQYF. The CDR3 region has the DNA TGTGCCAGCAGCTCGGGGACTAGCGGGGGGCAGACCCAGTACTTC.

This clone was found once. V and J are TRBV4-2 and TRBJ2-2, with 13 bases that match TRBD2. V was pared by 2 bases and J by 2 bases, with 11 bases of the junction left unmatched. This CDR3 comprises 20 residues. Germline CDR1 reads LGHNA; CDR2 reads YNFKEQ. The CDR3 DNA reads TGTGCCAGCAGCCAACCGAAGGGGACTAGCGGGGTAAAAAACACCGGGGAGCTGTTTTTT. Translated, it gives CASSQPKGTSGVKNTGELFF.

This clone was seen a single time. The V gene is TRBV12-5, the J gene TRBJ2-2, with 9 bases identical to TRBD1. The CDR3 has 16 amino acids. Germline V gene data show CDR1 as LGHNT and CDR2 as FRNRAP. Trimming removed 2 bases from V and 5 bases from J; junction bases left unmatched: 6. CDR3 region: CASGLLLTGGTGELFF. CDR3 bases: TGTGCTAGTGGTTTGCTCCTGACAGGGGGGACCGGGGAGCTGTTTTTT.

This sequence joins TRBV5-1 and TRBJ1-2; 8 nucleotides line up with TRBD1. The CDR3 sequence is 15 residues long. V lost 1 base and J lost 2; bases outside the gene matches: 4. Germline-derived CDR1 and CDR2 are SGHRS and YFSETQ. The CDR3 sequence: CASSLTTGANYGYTF. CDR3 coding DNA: TGCGCCAGCAGCTTGACGACAGGGGCCAACTATGGCTACACCTTC.

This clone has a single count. Here the CDR3 reads CSVEARGTSFF. The CDR3 coding sequence is TGCAGCGTTGAAGCAAGGGGGACATCTTTCTTT. The chain couples TRBV29-1 to TRBJ1-1, with D perhaps matching TRBD1 (6 bases). The germline V gene encodes CDR1 SQVTM and CDR2 ANQGSEA. The V end was cut by 1 base, the J end by 12 bases, with 12 bases between. CDR3 length equals 11 residues.

The CDR3 here is CASSWTGGAGNEQFF. CDR3 coding DNA: TGTGCCAGCAGCTGGACAGGGGGCGCCGGGAATGAGCAGTTCTTC. The chain joins TRBV7-2 to TRBJ2-1; 11 bases are a match to TRBD1. CDR3 length: 15 amino acids. Per the germline V gene, CDR1 is SGHTA and CDR2 is FQGNSA. J gave up 7 bases and V 4 bases, and 6 bases lay outside the gene matches.